This TCR beta chain is drawn from a study of cytomegalovirus exposure and HLA in healthy donors. Study at large: The study placed approximately 78% of its roughly 430 genotyped donors in the Caucasian-associated ancestry cluster.

Amplification used 60 Vbeta primers and 13 Jbeta primers. Repertoires were generated with immunoSEQ multiplex PCR, while TCRdb's copy carries only in-frame clones and drops some. This sample yields over 40,000 clones, of which about 72% are seen a single time; 6.3% belongs to the top ten. The length of the CDR3 is 15 residues. Trimming removed 5 bases from V and 4 bases from J; junction bases left unmatched: 8. The germline gives CDR1 MNHNY, CDR2 SVGAGI (reference sequence). To note about this clone: As yet, its antigen is unknown.

General study findings and limits: The study designated around 150 TCR beta chains cytomegalovirus-associated. In presence/absence analyses, roughly uniform sequencing depth across donors was assumed.

Sequencing was performed on PBMCs. This TCR was recovered from a man aged 30 to 39 in good health and CMV-seronegative. The chain employs TRBV6-6 and TRBJ2-1, with TRBD2 identical over 7 bases. The CDR3 coding sequence is TGTGCCAGCAGTCAGACTAGCCCACCTTACAATGAGCAGTTCTTC. Protein sequence: CASSQTSPPYNEQFF.